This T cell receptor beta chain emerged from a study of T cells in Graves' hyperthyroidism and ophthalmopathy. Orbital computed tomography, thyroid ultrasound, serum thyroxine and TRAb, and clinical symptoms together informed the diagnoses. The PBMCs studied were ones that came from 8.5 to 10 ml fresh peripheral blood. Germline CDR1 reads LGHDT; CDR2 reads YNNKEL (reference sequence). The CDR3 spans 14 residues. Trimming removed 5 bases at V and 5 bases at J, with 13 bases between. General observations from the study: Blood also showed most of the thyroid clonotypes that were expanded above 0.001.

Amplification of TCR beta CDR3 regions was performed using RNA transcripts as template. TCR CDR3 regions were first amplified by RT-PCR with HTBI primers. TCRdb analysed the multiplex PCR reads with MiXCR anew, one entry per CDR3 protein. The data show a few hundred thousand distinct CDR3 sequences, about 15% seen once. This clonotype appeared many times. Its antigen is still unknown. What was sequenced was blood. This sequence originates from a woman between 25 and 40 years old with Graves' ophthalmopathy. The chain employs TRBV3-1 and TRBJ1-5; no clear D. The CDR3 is CASSAHNFDQPQHF. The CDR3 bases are TGTGCCAGCAGCGCCCACAACTTTGATCAGCCCCAGCATTTT.